This T cell receptor (beta chain) was profiled in a study of memory CD4+ T cells and cytomegalovirus serostatus. Study-level points and caveats: Of about 150 reported CMV TCRbeta sequences, 55 to 80 were found in memory CD4+ repertoires.

Notes on this clone: Its target is not known.

The sort gate was single viable CD3+CD4+CD8-CD45RO+ cells for memory CD4+ T cells. Serostatus was set by detecting CMV pp150, pp28, p38, p52 IgG. Total CD4+ T cells were enriched by CD4 positive selection. The CDR3 length is 15 residues. Deletions cut 5 bases from V and 2 bases from J, with 14 bases between. Per germline, CDR1 SGHTA and CDR2 FQGTGA. In the authors' workflow: Out-of-frame sequences were removed, leaving some 2 million distinct TCRbeta sequences. Assay: immunoSEQ multiplex PCR; the TCRdb copy retains only in-frame clones and omits some. For V, J and clone size, that table is used; D and trimming come from the DNA. The table lists 70,000 to 95,000 clones, less than 90% of them singletons.

The sequenced material came from memory CD4+ T cells from blood. The clonotype originates from an adult in good health and CMV-seronegative. V is TRBV7-3 and J is TRBJ2-3; the D is unclear. CDR3 bases: TGTGCCAGCAGCCCCGACGGTCGCCCCACAGATACGCAGTATTTT. Amino acid sequence: CASSPDGRPTDTQYF.